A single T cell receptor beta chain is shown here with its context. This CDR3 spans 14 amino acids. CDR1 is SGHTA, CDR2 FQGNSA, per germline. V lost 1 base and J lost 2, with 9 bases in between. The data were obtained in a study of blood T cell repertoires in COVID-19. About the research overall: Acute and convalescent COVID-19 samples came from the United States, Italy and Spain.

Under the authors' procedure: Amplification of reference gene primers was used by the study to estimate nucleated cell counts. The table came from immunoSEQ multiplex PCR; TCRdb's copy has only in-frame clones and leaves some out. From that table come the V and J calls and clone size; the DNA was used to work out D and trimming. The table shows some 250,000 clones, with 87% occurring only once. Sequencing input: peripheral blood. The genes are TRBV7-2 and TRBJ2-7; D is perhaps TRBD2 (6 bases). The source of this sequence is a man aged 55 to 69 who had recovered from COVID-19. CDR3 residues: CASSLVGGPYEQYF. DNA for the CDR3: TGTGCCAGCAGCTTAGTGGGGGGACCCTACGAGCAGTACTTC. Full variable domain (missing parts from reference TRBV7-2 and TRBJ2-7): GAGVSQSPSNKVTEKGKDVELRCDPISGHTALYWYRQSLGQGLEFLIYFQGNSAPDKSGLPSDRFSAERTGGSVSTLTIQRTQQEDSAVYLCASSLVGGPYEQYFGPGTRLTVT.